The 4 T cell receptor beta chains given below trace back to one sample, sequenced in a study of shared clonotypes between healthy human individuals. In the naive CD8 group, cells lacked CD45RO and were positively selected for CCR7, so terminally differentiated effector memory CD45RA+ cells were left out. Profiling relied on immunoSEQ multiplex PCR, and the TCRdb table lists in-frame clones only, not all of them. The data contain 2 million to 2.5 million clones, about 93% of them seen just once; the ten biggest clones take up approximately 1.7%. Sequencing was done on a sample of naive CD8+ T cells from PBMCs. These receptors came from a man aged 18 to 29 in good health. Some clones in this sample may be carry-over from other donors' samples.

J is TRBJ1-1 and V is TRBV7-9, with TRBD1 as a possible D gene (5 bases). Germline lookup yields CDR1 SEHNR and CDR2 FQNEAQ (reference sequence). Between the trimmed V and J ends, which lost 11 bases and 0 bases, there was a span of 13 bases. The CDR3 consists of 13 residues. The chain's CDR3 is CAATGTLNTEAFF. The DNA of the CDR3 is TGTGCCGCCACCGGGACCCTGAACACTGAAGCTTTCTTT.

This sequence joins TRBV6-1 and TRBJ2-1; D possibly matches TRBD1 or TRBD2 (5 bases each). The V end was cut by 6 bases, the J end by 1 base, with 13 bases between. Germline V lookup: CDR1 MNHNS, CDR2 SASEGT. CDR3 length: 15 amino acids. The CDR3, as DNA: TGTGCCAGCAGGGCCCCGGGACCTTCCTACAATGAGCAGTTCTTC. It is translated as CASRAPGPSYNEQFF.

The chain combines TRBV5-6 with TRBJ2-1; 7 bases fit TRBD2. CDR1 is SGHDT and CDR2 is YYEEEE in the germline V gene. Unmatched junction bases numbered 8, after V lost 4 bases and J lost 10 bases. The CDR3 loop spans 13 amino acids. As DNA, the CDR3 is TGTGCCAGCAGCCGGGACTACACGTGGGAGCAGTTCTTC. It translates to CASSRDYTWEQFF.

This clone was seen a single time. CDR3 DNA sequence: TGCAGTGGAAAAGGGGCCGGGGACTCTGGAAACACCATATATTTT. Residues: CSGKGAGDSGNTIYF. The rearrangement links TRBV29-1 to TRBJ1-3; a weak D match, TRBD1 (5 bases). The CDR3 consists of 15 residues. CDR1 and CDR2 (germline): SQVTM, ANQGSEA. Variable domain in full (rest from reference TRBV29-1 and TRBJ1-3): SAVISQKPSRDICQRGTSLTIQCQVDSQVTMMFWYRQQPGQSLTLIATANQGSEATYESGFVIDKFPISRPNLTFSTLTVSNMSPEDSSIYLCSGKGAGDSGNTIYFGEGSWLTVV.